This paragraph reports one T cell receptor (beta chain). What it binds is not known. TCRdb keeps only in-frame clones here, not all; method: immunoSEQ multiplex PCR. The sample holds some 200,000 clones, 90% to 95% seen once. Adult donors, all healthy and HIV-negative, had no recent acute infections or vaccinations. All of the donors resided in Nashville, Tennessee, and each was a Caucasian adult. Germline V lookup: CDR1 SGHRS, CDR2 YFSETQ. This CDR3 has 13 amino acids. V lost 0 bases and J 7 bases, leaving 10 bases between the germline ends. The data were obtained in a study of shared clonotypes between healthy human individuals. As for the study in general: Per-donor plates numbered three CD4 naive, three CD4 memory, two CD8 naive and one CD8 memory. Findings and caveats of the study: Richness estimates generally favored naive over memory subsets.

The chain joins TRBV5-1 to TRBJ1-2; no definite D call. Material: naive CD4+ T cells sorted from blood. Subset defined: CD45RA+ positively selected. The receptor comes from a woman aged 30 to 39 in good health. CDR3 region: CASSLEQRLGYTF. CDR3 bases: TGCGCCAGCAGCTTGGAGCAGCGTCTTGGCTACACCTTC.